This TCR beta chain was recovered during a study of regulatory T cells in long-lasting Graves disease. Combining iRepertoire HTBI primers with Arm-PCR of CDR3 regions, the authors built TCR beta libraries. TCRdb analysed the multiplex PCR reads with MiXCR anew, one entry per CDR3 protein. The sample lists more than 650,000 distinct CDR3 sequences; approximately 29% were seen once. Study results and limitations: A greater number of public clonotypes (under 3,000) was shared by persistent patients than by new patients (roughly 880).

Noted time point: persistent/refractory GD, antithyroid drugs over 5 years with positive TRAb. Preparation of the TCR library used RNA extracted from PBMCs. A blood draw put about 8.2 milliliters of peripheral blood into EDTA tubes. Regarding this clonotype: Its antigen is still unknown.

Material: peripheral blood mononuclear cells (PBMCs), obtained when the disease was refractory, from a patient treated with antithyroid drugs. This clonotype was obtained from a female donor with Graves disease.

CDR3 bases: TGTGCCAGCAGGGGGACAGGGTGGCAAGAGACCCAGTACTTC. This gives the protein CASRGTGWQETQYF. The rearrangement uses TRBV6-1 and TRBJ2-5, with TRBD1 matching over 9 bases. The CDR3 is made up of 14 amino acids. With 6 bases clipped from V and 2 bases from J, the junction kept 4 bases outside the gene matches. The germline gives CDR1 MNHNS, CDR2 SASEGT.